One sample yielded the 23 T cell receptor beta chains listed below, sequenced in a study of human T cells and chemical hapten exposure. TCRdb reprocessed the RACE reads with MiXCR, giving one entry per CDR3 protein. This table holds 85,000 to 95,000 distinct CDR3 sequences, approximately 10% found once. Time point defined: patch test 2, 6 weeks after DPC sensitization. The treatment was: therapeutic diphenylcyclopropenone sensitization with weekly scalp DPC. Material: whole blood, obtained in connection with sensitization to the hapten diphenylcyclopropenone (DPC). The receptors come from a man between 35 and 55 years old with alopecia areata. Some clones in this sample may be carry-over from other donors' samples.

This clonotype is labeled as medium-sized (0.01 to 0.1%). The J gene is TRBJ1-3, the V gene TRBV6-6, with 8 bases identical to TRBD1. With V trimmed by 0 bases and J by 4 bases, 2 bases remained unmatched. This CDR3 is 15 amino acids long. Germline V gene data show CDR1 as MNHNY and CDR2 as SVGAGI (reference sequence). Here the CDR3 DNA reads TGTGCCAGCAGTTACTCGTCAGGGGGCGGAAACACCATATATTTT. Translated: CASSYSSGGGNTIYF.

The CDR3 sequence is CASSLSSGGKETQYF. CDR3 sequence (DNA): TGTGCCAGCAGCCTTTCTAGCGGGGGGAAAGAGACCCAGTACTTC. The J gene is TRBJ2-5, the V gene TRBV7-2, with 11 bases identical to TRBD2. J was trimmed by 3 bases and V by 5 bases; bases with no gene match: 5. The CDR3 is 15 residues long. Germline V lookup: CDR1 SGHTA, CDR2 FQGNSA.

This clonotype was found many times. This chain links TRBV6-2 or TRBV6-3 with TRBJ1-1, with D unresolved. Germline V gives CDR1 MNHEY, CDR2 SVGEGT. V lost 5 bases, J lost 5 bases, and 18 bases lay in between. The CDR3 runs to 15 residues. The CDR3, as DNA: TGTGCCAGCAGTCCATCCCTCGGACCGTCGACTGAAGCTTTCTTT. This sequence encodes CASSPSLGPSTEAFF.

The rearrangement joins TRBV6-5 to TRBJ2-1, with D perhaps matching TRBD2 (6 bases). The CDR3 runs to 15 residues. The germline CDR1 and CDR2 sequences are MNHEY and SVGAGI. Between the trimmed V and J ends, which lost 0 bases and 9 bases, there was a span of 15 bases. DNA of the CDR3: TGTGCCAGCAGTTACTCCTGGGACTCAGTCGGTGAGCAGTTCTTC. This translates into CASSYSWDSVGEQFF.

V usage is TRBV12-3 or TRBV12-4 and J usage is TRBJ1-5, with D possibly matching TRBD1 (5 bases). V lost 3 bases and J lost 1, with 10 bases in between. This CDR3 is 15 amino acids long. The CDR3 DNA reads TGTGCCAGCAGTTTCTGGGAGGGGAGCAATCAGCCCCAGCATTTT. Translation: CASSFWEGSNQPQHF.

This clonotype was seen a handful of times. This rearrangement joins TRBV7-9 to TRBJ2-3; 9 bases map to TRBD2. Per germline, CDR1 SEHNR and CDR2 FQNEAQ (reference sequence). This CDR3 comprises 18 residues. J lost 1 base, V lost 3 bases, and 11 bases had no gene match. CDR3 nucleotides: TGTGCCAGCAGCTTCCCCCCTTCAGCGGGAGGCGGCACAGATACGCAGTATTTT. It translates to CASSFPPSAGGGTDTQYF.

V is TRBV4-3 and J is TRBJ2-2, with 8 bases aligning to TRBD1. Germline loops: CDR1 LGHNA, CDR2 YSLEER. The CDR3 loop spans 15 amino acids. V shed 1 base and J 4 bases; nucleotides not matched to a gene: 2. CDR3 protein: CASSQVDRATGELFF. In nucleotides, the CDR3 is TGCGCCAGCAGCCAAGTGGACAGGGCCACCGGGGAGCTGTTTTTT.

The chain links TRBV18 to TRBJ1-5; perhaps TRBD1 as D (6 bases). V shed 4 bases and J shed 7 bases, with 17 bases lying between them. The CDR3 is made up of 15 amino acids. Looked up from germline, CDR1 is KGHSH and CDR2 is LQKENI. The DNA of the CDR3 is TGTGCCAGCTCACAAGAGACAGGCGCGGGACAGCCCCAGCATTTT. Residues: CASSQETGAGQPQHF.

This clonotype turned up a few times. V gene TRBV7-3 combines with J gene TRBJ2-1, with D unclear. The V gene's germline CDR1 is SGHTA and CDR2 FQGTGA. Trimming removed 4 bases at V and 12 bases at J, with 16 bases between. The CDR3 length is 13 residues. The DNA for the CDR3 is TGTGCCAGCAGCTCCTTACCTAGTGGTCGGCAGTTCTTC. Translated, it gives CASSSLPSGRQFF.

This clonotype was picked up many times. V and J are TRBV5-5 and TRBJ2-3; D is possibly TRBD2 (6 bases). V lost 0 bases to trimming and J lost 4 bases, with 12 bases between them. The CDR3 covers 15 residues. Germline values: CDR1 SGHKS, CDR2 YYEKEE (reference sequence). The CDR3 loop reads CASSLEGLAADTQYF. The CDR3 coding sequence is TGTGCCAGCAGCTTGGAGGGGTTAGCGGCAGATACGCAGTATTTT.

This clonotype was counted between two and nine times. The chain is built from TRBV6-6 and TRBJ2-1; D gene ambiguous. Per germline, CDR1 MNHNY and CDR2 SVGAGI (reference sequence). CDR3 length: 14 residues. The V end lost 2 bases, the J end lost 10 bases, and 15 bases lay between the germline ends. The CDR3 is CASSYPARGDEQFF. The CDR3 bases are TGTGCCAGCAGTTACCCAGCACGAGGAGACGAGCAGTTCTTC.

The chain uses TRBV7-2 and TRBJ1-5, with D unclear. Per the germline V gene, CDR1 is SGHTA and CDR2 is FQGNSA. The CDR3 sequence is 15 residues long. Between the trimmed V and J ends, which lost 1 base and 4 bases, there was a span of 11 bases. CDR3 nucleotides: TGTGCCAGCAGCTTAGTAAGGGCAGATAATCAGCCCCAGCATTTT. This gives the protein CASSLVRADNQPQHF.

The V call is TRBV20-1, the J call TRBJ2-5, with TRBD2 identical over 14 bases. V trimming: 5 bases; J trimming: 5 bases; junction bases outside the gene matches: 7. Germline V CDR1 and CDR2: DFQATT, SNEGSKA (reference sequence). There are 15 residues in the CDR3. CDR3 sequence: CSAEGLAGEGETQYF. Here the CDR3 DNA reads TGCAGTGCTGAGGGACTAGCGGGAGAGGGGGAGACCCAGTACTTC.

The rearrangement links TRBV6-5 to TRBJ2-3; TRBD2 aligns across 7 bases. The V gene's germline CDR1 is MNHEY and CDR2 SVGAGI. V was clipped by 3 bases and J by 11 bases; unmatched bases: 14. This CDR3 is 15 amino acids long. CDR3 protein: CASSYSISGVGVQYF. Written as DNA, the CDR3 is TGTGCCAGCAGTTATTCTATCAGCGGGGTCGGAGTGCAGTATTTT.

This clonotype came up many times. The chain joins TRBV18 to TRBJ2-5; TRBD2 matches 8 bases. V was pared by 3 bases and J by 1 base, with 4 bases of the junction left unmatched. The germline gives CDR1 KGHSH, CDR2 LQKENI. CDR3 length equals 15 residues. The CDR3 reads CASSPAGGTQETQYF. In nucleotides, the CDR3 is TGTGCCAGCTCACCGGCGGGAGGAACCCAAGAGACCCAGTACTTC.

CDR3 bases: TGTGCCAGCAGGATAGCGGGAGGAGGGCAGTTCTTC. It encodes CASRIAGGGQFF. The V and J genes are TRBV28 and TRBJ2-1; 10 bases match TRBD2. V shed 6 bases and J 12 bases; nucleotides not matched to a gene: 5. CDR3 size: 12 residues. Germline CDR1 is MDHEN and CDR2 is SYDVKM.

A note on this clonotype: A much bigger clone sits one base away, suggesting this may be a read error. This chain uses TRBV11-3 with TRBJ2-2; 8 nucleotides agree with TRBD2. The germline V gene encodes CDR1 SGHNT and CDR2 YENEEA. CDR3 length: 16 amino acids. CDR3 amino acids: CASSSPGLGKAGELSF. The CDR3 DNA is TGTGCCAGCAGCTCGCCCGGGCTTGGGAAAGCGGGGGAGCTGTCTTTT.

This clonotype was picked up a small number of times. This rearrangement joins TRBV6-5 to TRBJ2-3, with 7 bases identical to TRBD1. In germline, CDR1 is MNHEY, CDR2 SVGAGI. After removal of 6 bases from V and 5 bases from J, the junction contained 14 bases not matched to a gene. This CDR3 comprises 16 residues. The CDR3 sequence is CASSEYPGGAGDTQYF. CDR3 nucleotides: TGTGCCAGCAGCGAATACCCAGGGGGAGCAGGAGATACGCAGTATTTT.

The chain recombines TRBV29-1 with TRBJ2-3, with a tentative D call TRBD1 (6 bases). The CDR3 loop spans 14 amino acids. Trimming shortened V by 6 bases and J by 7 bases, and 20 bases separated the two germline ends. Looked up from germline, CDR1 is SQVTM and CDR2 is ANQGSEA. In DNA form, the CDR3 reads TGCAGCGTCCTTCCTCAACAGGGATCGAATACGCAGTATTTT. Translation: CSVLPQQGSNTQYF.

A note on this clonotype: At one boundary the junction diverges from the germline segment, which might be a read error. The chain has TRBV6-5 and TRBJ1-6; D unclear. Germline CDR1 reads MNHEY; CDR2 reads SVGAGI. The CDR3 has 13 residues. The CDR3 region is CASWASTGRAVVF. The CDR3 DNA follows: TGTGCCAGCTGGGCCTCTACCGGACGTGCCGTCGTCTTT.

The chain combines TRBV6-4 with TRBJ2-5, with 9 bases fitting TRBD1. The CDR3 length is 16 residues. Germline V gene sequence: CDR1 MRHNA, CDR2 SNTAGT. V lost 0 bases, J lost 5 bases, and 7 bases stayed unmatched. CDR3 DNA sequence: TGTGCCAGCAGTGACTCGTCAACAGGGGGCAAGGAGACCCAGTACTTC. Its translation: CASSDSSTGGKETQYF.

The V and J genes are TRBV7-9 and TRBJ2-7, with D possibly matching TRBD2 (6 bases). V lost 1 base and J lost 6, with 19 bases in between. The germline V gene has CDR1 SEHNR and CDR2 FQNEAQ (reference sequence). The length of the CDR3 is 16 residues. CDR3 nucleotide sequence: TGTGCCAGCAGCTTAGATTCGGGAGAAGTAGCAGGCGAGCAGTACGTC. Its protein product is CASSLDSGEVAGEQYV.

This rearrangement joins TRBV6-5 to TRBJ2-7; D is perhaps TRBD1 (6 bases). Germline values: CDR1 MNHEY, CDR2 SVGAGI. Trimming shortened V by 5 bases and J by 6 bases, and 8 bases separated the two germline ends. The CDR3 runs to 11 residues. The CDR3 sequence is CASSTGREQYF. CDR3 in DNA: TGTGCCAGCAGTACAGGGCGCGAGCAGTACTTC.